This T cell receptor (beta chain) was identified in a study of blood T cell repertoires in COVID-19. The overall study: The United States, Italy and Spain supplied acute and convalescent COVID-19 samples. Nucleic acid was either cDNA or gDNA, and it came from T cells, B-cell-depleted T cells, or PBMCs.

The germline V gene has CDR1 SGHRS and CDR2 YFSETQ. This CDR3 is 15 amino acids long. With 0 bases removed from V and 4 bases from J, the gap between germline ends came to 13 bases. How the authors handled the data: Reference gene primer amplification gave estimated nucleated cell counts. Profiling relied on immunoSEQ multiplex PCR, and the TCRdb table lists in-frame clones only, not all of them. V and J calls and clone size are given by that table; D and trimming were obtained from the DNA. The sample consists of 200,000 to 250,000 clones, about 88% of them appearing once. This clone has just one count.

V and J are TRBV5-1 and TRBJ1-1; D unresolved. This sequence was found in a man between 35 and 55 years old with acute or convalescent COVID-19. Specimen: peripheral blood. This chain's CDR3 is CASSLEPLGGTEAFF. The CDR3 DNA sequence: TGCGCCAGCAGCTTGGAGCCCTTAGGCGGCACTGAAGCTTTCTTT.